This section outlines one T cell receptor beta chain sequence together with its context. No antigen is known for it. Sequencing used immunoSEQ multiplex PCR; TCRdb keeps in-frame clones, though not all of them. The table shows approximately 85,000 clones, with approximately 90% occurring only once. The CDR3 has 17 residues. V gave up 0 bases and J gave up 3 bases, with 17 bases separating them. The germline gives CDR1 MGHRA, CDR2 YSYEKL. The sample belongs to a study of graft-versus-host responses after intestinal transplantation. Study overall: Among the recipients, all got anti-thymocyte globulin induction and then tacrolimus and steroids for about three years. Notes on the study in general: Patients who carried graft-donor T cell macrochimerism also had high graft-versus-host to host-versus-graft clonal ratios in their allografts. Early after transplant, HvG declines were associated with peak levels of circulating GvH clones. Recipient marrow held GvH clones, some first seen in ileum or blood.

The clonotype originates from a human donor who was the organ donor for an intestinal transplant. Here the sequenced sample was unstimulated CD8+ T cells sorted from spleen or lymph node cells, taken before transplant. This chain links TRBV4-1 with TRBJ1-2, with D possibly TRBD1 on 5 matching bases. The CDR3: CASSQDPGTVTYYGYTF. Here the CDR3 DNA reads TGCGCCAGCAGCCAAGATCCCGGGACGGTGACTTACTATGGCTACACCTTC.